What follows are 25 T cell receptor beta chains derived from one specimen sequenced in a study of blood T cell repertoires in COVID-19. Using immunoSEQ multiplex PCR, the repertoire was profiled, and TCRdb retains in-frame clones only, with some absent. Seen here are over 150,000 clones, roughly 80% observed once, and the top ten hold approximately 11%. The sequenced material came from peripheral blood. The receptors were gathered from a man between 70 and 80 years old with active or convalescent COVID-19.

CDR3 sequence (DNA): TGTGCCAGTAGTCTCCGGGACACGTACAATGAGCAGTTCTTC. Protein sequence: CASSLRDTYNEQFF. J is TRBJ2-1 and V is TRBV19; TRBD1 might be the D (6 bases). With 5 bases removed from V and 4 bases from J, the gap between germline ends came to 12 bases. This CDR3 comprises 14 residues. The germline V gene encodes CDR1 LNHDA and CDR2 SQIVND (reference sequence).

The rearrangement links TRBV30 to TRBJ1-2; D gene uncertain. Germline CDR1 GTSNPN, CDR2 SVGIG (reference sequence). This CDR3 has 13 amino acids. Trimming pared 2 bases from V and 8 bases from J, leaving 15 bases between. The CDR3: CAWSPLTRSGYTF. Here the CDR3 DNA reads TGTGCCTGGAGTCCCCTGACGAGGTCCGGCTACACCTTC.

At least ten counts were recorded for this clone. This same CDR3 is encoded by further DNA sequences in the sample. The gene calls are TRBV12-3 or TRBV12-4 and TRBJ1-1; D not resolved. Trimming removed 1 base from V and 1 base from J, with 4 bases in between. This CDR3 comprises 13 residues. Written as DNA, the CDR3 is TGTGCCAGCAGTTTAGGGCCGAACACTGAAGCTTTCTTT. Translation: CASSLGPNTEAFF.

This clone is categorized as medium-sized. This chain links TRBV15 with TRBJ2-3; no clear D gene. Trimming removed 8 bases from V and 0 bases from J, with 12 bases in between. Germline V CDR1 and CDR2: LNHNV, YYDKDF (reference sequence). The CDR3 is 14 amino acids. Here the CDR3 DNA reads TGTGCCACCGGTCCCGGGTCTAGCACAGATACGCAGTATTTT. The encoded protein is CATGPGSSTDTQYF.

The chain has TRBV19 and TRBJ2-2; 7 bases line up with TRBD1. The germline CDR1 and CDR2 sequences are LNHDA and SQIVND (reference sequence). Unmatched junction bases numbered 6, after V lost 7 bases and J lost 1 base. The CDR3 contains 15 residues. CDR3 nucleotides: TGTGCCAGTATGCCGGGACAGATGAACACCGGGGAGCTGTTTTTT. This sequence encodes CASMPGQMNTGELFF. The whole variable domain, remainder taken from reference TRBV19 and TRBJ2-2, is DGGITQSPKYLFRKEGQNVTLSCEQNLNHDAMYWYRQDPGQGLRLIYYSQIVNDFQKGDIAEGYSVSREKKESFPLTVTSAQKNPTAFYLCASMPGQMNTGELFFGEGSRLTVL.

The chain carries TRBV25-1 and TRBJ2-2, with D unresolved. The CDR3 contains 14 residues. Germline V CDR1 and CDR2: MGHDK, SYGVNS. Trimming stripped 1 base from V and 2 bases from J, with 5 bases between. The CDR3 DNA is TGTGCCAGCAGTGAATGGGCAAACACCGGGGAGCTGTTTTTT. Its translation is CASSEWANTGELFF.

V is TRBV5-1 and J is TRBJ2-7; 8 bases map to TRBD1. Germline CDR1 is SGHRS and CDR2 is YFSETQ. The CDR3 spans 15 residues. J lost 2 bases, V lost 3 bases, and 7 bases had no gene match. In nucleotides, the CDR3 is TGCGCCAGCAGCTCCCACGGGGGACAGGCCTACGAGCAGTACTTC. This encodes CASSSHGGQAYEQYF.

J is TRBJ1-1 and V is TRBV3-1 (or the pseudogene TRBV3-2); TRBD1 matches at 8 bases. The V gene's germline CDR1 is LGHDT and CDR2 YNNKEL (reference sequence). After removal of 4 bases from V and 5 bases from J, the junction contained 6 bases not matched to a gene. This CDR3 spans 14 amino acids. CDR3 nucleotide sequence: TGTGCCAGCAGCCTCCGGACAGGGTGGACTGAAGCTTTCTTT. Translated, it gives CASSLRTGWTEAFF.

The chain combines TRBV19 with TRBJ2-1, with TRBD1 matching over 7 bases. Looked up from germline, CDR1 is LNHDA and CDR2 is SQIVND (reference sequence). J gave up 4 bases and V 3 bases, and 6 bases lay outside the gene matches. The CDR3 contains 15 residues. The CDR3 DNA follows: TGTGCCAGTAGTATCGGGACAGCTATTTACAATGAGCAGTTCTTC. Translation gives CASSIGTAIYNEQFF. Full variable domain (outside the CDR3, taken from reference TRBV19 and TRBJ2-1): DGGITQSPKYLFRKEGQNVTLSCEQNLNHDAMYWYRQDPGQGLRLIYYSQIVNDFQKGDIAEGYSVSREKKESFPLTVTSAQKNPTAFYLCASSIGTAIYNEQFFGPGTRLTVL.

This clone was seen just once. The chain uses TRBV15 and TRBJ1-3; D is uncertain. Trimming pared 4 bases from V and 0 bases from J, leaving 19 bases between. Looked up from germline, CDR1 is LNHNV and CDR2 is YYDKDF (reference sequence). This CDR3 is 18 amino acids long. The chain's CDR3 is CATSTNPGGPPSGNTIYF. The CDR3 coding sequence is TGTGCCACCAGCACCAACCCAGGAGGGCCGCCCTCTGGAAACACCATATATTTT.

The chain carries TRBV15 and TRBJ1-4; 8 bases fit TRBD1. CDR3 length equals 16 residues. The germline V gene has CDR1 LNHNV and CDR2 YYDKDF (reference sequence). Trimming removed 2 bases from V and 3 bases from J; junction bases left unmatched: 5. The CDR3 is CATSRNRDRSNEKLFF. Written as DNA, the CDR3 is TGTGCCACCAGCAGAAACCGGGACAGGTCTAATGAAAAACTGTTTTTT. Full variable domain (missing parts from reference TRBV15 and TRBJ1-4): DAMVIQNPRYQVTQFGKPVTLSCSQTLNHNVMYWYQQKSSQAPKLLFHYYDKDFNNEADTPDNFQSRRPNTSFCFLDIRSPGLGDTAMYLCATSRNRDRSNEKLFFGSGTQLSVL.

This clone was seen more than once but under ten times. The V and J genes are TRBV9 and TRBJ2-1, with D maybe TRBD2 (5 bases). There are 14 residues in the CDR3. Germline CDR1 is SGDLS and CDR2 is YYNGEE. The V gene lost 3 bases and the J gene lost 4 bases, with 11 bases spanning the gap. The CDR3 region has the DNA TGTGCCAGCAGCGCACATAGCGAGTACAATGAGCAGTTCTTC. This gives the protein CASSAHSEYNEQFF.

The CDR3 region is CASSQLPPGAGSNQPQHF. CDR3 sequence (DNA): TGTGCCAGCAGCCAACTACCACCGGGAGCGGGGAGCAATCAGCCCCAGCATTTT. V is TRBV3-1 (or the pseudogene TRBV3-2) and J is TRBJ1-5; no firm D call. The CDR3 spans 18 residues. V was clipped by 2 bases and J by 1 base, with 18 bases between them. Germline assignment: CDR1 LGHDT and CDR2 YNNKEL (reference sequence).

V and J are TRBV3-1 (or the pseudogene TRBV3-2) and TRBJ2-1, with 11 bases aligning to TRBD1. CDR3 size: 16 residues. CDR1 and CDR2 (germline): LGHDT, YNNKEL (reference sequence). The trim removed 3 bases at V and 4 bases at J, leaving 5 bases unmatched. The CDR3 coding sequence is TGTGCCAGCAGCCATGGGGACAGGGGGAGATACAATGAGCAGTTCTTC. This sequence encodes CASSHGDRGRYNEQFF.

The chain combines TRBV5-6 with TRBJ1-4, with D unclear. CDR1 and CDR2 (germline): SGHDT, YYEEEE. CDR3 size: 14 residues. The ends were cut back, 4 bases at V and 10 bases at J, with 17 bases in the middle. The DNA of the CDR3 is TGTGCCAGCAGCCCGACACGGGAGGGCGGAAAACTGTTTTTT. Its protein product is CASSPTREGGKLFF. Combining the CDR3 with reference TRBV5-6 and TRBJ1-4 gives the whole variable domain DAGVTQSPTHLIKTRGQQVTLRCSPKSGHDTVSWYQQALGQGPQFIFQYYEEEERQRGNFPDRFSGHQFPNYSSELNVNALLLGDSALYLCASSPTREGGKLFFGSGTQLSVL.

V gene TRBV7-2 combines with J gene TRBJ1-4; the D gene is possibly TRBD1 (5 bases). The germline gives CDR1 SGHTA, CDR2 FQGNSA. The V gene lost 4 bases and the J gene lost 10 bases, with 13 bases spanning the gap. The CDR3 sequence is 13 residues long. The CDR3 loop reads CASSWGEFGKLFF. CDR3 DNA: TGTGCCAGCAGCTGGGGGGAATTTGGAAAACTGTTTTTT.

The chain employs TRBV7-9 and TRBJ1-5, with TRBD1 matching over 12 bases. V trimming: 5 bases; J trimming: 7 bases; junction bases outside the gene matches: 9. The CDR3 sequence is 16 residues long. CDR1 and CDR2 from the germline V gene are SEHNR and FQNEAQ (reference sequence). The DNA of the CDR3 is TGTGCCAGCAGCCCCGGGACAGGGGGCGAAATGCAGCCCCAGCATTTT. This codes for CASSPGTGGEMQPQHF.

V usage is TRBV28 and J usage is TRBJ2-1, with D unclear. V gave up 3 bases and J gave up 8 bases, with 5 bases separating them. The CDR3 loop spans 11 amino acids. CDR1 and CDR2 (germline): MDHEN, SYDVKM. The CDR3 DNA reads TGTGCCAGCAGTTTGGGCTATGAGCAGTTCTTC. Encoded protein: CASSLGYEQFF. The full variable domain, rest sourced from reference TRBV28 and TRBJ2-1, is DVKVTQSSRYLVKRTGEKVFLECVQDMDHENMFWYRQDPGLGLRLIYFSYDVKMKEKGDIPEGYSVSREKKERFSLILESASTNQTSMYLCASSLGYEQFFGPGTRLTVL.

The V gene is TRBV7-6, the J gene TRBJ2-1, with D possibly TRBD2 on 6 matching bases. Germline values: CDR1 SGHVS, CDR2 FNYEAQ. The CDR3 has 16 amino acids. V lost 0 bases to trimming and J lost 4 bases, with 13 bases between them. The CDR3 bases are TGTGCCAGCAGCTTAGCGATGGGGGGACCATACAATGAGCAGTTCTTC. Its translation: CASSLAMGGPYNEQFF. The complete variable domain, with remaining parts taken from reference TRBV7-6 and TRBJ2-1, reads GAGVSQSPRYKVTKRGQDVALRCDPISGHVSLYWYRQALGQGPEFLTYFNYEAQQDKSGLPNDRFSAERPEGSISTLTIQRTEQRDSAMYRCASSLAMGGPYNEQFFGPGTRLTVL.

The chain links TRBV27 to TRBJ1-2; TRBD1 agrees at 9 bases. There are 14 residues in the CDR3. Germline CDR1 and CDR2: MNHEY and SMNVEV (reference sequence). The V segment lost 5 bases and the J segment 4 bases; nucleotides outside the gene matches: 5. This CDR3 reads CASSERQGGYGYTF. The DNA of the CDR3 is TGTGCCAGCAGTGAGAGACAGGGGGGCTATGGCTACACCTTC.

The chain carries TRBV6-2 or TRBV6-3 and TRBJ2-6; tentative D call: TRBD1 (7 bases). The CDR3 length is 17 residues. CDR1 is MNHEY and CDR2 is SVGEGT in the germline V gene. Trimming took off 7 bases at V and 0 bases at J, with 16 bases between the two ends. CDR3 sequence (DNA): TGTGCCAGCACCCCCAGGGGGGTTCTCTCTGGGGCCAACGTCCTGACTTTC. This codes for CASTPRGVLSGANVLTF.

DNA for the CDR3: TGTGCCTGGAGTGGGGACAGGGCCACTGAAGCTTTCTTT. Translation: CAWSGDRATEAFF. J is TRBJ1-1 and V is TRBV30; TRBD1 matches at 9 bases. This CDR3 contains 13 residues. The germline CDR1 and CDR2 sequences are GTSNPN and SVGIG (reference sequence). Unmatched junction bases numbered 1, after V lost 1 base and J lost 4 bases.

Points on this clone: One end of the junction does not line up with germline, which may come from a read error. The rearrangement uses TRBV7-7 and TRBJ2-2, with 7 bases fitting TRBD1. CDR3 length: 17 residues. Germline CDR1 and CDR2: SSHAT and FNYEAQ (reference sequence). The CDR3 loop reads CASSLTLWDRNTGELFF. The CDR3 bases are TGTGCTAGCAGCCTAACTCTCTGGGACAGGAACACCGGGGAGCTGTTTTTT. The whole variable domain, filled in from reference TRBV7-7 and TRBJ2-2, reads GAGVSQSPRYKVTKRGQDVTLRCDPISSHATLYWYQQALGQGPEFLTYFNYEAQPDKSGLPSDRFSAERPEGSISTLTIQRTEQRDSAMYRCASSLTLWDRNTGELFFGEGSRLTVL.

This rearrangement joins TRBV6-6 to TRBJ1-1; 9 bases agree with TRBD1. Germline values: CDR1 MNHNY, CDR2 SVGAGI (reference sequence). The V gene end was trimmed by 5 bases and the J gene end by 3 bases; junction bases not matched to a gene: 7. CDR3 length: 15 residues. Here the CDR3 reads CASSRDREKDTEAFF. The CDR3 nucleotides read TGTGCCAGCAGTCGGGACAGGGAAAAGGACACTGAAGCTTTCTTT.

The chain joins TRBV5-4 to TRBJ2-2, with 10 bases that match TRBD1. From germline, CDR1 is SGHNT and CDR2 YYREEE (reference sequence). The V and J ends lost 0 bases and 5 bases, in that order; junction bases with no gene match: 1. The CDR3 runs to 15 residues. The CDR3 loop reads CASSLGTGGTGELFF. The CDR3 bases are TGTGCCAGCAGCTTGGGGACAGGGGGTACCGGGGAGCTGTTTTTT.